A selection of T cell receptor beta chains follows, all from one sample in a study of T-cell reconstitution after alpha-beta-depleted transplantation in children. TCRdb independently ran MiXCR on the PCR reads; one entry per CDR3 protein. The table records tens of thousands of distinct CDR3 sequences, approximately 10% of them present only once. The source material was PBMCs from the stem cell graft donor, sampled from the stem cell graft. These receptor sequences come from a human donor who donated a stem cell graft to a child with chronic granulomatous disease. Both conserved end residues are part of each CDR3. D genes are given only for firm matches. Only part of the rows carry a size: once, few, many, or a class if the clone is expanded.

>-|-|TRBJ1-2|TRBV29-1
TGCAGCGTTGAACTGCGGTTGGACTATGGCTACACCTTC
CSVELRLDYGYTF
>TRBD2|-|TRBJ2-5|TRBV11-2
TGTGCCTGCTGTCCCGGGACTAGCGGGATGGGCAGTCAAGAGACCCAGTACTTC
CACCPGTSGMGSQETQYF
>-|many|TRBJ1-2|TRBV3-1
TGTGCCAGCAGCCGAGCAGGGGACGGCTACACCTTC
CASSRAGDGYTF
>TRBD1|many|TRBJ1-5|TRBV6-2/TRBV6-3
TGTGCCAGCAGACCTGGGACAGTCGCCCTCAATCAGCCCCAGCATTTT
CASRPGTVALNQPQHF
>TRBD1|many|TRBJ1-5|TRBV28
TGTGCCAACTCGGACAGGGGGTACAATCAGCCCCAGCATTTT
CANSDRGYNQPQHF
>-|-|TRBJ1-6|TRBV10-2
TGCGCCAGCAGTGAGCGAACCCCGGGATCTTCGTCCCTCCACTTT
CASSERTPGSSSLHF
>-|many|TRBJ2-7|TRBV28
TGTGCCAGCAGTTTATTGCAGGGTGGGACCTACGAGCAGTACTTC
CASSLLQGGTYEQYF
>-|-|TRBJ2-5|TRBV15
TGTGCCACCAGCAGAGTAGGTTCGTCAGGGCAAGAGACCCAGTACTTC
CATSRVGSSGQETQYF
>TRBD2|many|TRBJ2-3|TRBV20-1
TGCAGTGCTGGCCGGGGGGGTGGCACAGATACGCAGTATTTT
CSAGRGGGTDTQYF
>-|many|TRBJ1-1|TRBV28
TGTGCCAGCAGTTTATGCACAGCGCAGCTCGAGTTGCGGGACACTGAAGCTTTCTTT
CASSLCTAQLELRDTEAFF
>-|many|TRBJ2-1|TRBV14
TGTGCCAGCAGCCAAGATGACAGCTTCCATGAGCAGTTCTTC
CASSQDDSFHEQFF
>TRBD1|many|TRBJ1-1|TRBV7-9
TGTGCCAGCAGCTTACAAGGGGGCATGAACACTGAAGCTTTCTTT
CASSLQGGMNTEAFF
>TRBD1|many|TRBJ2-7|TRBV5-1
TGCGCCAGCAACGAACGGACAGGGGGCTACGAGCAGTACTTC
CASNERTGGYEQYF
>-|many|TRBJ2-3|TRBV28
TGTGCCAGCAGTTTCGCCGCTAGCACAGATACGCAGTATTTT
CASSFAASTDTQYF